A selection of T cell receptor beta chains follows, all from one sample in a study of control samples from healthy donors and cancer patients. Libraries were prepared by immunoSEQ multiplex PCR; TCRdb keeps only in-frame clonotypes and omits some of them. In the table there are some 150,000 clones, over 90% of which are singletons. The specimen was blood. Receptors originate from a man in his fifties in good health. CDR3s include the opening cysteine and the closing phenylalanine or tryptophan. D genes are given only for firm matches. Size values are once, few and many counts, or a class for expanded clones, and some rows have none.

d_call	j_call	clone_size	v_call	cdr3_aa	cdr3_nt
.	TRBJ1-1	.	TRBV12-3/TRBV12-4	CASGVTEAFF	TGTGCCAGCGGGGTCACTGAAGCTTTCTTT
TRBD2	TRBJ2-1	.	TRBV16	CASSQRGLAGGNEQFF	TGTGCCAGCAGCCAAAGAGGTCTAGCGGGGGGCAATGAGCAGTTCTTC
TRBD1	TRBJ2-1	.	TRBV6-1	CASSDFTHPGQGNEQFF	TGTGCCAGCAGTGATTTTACCCACCCGGGACAGGGGAATGAGCAGTTCTTC
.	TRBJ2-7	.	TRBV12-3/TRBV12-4	CASSLRPTEQYF	TGTGCCAGCAGTTTAAGACCCACCGAGCAGTACTTC
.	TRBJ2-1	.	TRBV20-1	CSARDINEQFF	TGCAGTGCTAGAGATATCAATGAGCAGTTCTTC
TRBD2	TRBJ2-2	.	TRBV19	CASTGTSGRANGELFF	TGTGCCAGCACCGGGACTAGCGGGAGGGCTAACGGGGAGCTGTTTTTT
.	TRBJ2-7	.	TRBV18	CASSPSPGQTYEQYF	TGTGCCAGCTCACCGTCCCCAGGACAAACCTACGAGCAGTACTTC
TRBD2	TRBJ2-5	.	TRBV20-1	CSVGRKETQYF	TGCAGTGTCGGGAGGAAGGAGACCCAGTACTTC
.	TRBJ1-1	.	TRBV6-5	CASRVSGRKRTEAFF	TGTGCCAGCAGGGTATCGGGTCGAAAGCGCACTGAAGCTTTCTTT
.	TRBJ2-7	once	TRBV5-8	CASSLREIYEQYF	TGTGCCAGCAGCCTAAGGGAGATCTACGAGCAGTACTTC
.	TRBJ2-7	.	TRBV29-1	CSVAGEAWYEQYF	TGCAGCGTTGCTGGGGAGGCCTGGTACGAGCAGTACTTC
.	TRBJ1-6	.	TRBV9	CASSVGVGTVDSPLHF	TGTGCCAGCAGCGTAGGTGTGGGCACTGTAGATTCACCCCTCCACTTT
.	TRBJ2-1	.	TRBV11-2	CASSLGAGSYNEQFF	TGTGCCAGCAGCTTAGGGGCGGGATCCTACAATGAGCAGTTCTTC
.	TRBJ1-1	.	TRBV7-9	CASSLGGGLNTEAFF	TGTGCCAGCAGCTTGGGTGGGGGCCTGAACACTGAAGCTTTCTTT
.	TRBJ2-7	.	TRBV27	CASSLTGVGTYEQYF	TGTGCCAGCAGTTTGACAGGAGTGGGAACCTACGAGCAGTACTTC
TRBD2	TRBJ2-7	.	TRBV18	CASSPPVSGLREQYF	TGTGCCAGCTCACCCCCTGTTAGCGGGCTCCGCGAGCAGTACTTC
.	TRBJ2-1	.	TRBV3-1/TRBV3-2	CASSRGGRSYNEQFF	TGTGCCAGCAGCCGTGGGGGCCGATCCTACAATGAGCAGTTCTTC
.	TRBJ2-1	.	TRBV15	CATSRDSGSYNEQFF	TGTGCCACCAGCAGAGATAGCGGTTCCTACAATGAGCAGTTCTTC
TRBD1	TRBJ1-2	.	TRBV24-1	CATSDPGTDYGYTF	TGTGCCACCAGTGACCCCGGGACAGACTATGGCTACACCTTC
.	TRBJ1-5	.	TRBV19	CASSPRGPEGNQPQHF	TGTGCCAGTAGTCCCCGCGGTCCAGAGGGGAATCAGCCCCAGCATTTT
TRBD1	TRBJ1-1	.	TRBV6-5	CATIKRQGGAYEAFF	TGTGCCACCATAAAAAGACAGGGAGGTGCATATGAAGCTTTCTTT
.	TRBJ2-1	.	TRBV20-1	CSAKGNEQFF	TGCAGTGCAAAAGGGAATGAGCAGTTCTTC
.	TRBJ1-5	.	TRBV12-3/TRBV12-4	CASSLAGDKAQHF	TGTGCCAGCAGTTTGGCCGGGGATAAGGCCCAGCATTTT
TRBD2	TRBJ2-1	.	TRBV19	CASIPGETSGSNEQFF	TGTGCCAGTATCCCTGGGGAGACTAGCGGGTCCAATGAGCAGTTCTTC
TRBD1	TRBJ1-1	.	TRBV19	CASSTQGGNTEAFF	TGTGCCAGTAGTACACAGGGGGGGAACACTGAAGCTTTCTTT
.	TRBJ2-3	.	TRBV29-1	CSVVGRAGGTDTQYF	TGCAGCGTTGTAGGAAGGGCCGGTGGCACAGATACGCAGTATTTT
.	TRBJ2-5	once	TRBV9	CASSVEGETQYF	TGTGCCAGCAGCGTAGAGGGGGAGACCCAGTACTTC
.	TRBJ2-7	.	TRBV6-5	CASSYSTTYEQYF	TGTGCCAGCAGTTACTCCACGACCTACGAGCAGTACTTC
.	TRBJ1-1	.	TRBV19	CASSILRGNTEAFF	TGTGCCAGTAGTATATTAAGAGGGAACACTGAAGCTTTCTTT
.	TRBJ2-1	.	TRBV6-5	CASSYEGLTYNEQFF	TGTGCCAGCAGTTACGAGGGGTTGACCTACAATGAGCAGTTCTTC
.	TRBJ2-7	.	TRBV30	CAWSTAGPYEQYF	TGTGCCTGGAGTACCGCAGGTCCCTACGAGCAGTACTTC